This T cell receptor (beta chain) was retrieved from a study of T cell responses to AZD1222 COVID-19 vaccine. Deletions cut 0 bases from V and 0 bases from J, with 6 bases between. CDR1 is SGHRS and CDR2 is YFSETQ in the germline V gene. CDR3 size: 15 residues. The repertoire was sequenced with immunoSEQ multiplex PCR; TCRdb's copy has only in-frame clones and lacks some. The table shows tens of thousands of clones, with around 90% occurring only once. Pooled together were second doses at about 4 or about 12 weeks. The clonotype comes from an adult who received the AZD1222 COVID-19 vaccine. The specimen comprised peripheral blood, sampled 28 days after the second AZD1222 dose. V and J are TRBV5-1 and TRBJ2-2; D is unresolved. DNA of the CDR3: TGCGCCAGCAGCTTGGAACAGACGAACACCGGGGAGCTGTTTTTT. Amino acid sequence: CASSLEQTNTGELFF.